This T cell receptor (beta chain) was profiled in a study of blood T cell repertoires in COVID-19 (dated by TCRdb to the early 2020s). In terms of the full investigation: Samples from collaborators originated in the United States, Italy and Spain and spanned both the acute and convalescent phases of COVID-19. Subjects who had been exposed to COVID-19, were actively infected with it, or had recovered from it provided the deeply sampled blood TCRbeta repertoires that made up the dataset. Sample metadata almost always included a de-identified subject ID, COVID-19 status, age in years and sex. Where available, HLA class I and class II types were obtained from metadata supplied by the sample provider rather than from assay-based typing. The prospective study material was composed of cDNA or gDNA derived from T cells, B-cell-depleted T cells, or PBMCs. The samples were drawn from the first 160 participants of the ongoing ImmuneRACE study and from more than 1,000 subjects provided by 6 global collaborators. A freely available public database, intended as a resource for researchers studying the immune response to SARS-CoV-2, is where the repertoires were released. Study-level results and caveats: How much clinical and demographic metadata was included differed by source and by participant, and the metadata was provided uncurated.

Collaborating institutions collected whole blood in K2EDTA tubes following their own protocols. For TCRbeta analysis, collaborators shipped samples in one of three forms: frozen whole blood, isolated PBMCs, or DNA extracted from either of those sample types. TCRbeta CDR3 regions were amplified from genomic DNA by means of the immunoSEQ Assay, a bias-controlled multiplex PCR. Regarding the original processing steps: The number of nucleated cells in each sample was estimated from the amplification of reference gene primers within the assay. To quantify the absolute abundance of each unique TCRbeta CDR3 rearrangement, sequence reads were collapsed and filtered. For each sample, productive Simpson clonality was calculated as the square root of Simpson's diversity index over productive rearrangements. The table was pulled from immuneACCESS by TCRdb, which kept in-frame rearrangements only. Such tables lose some clones; where checked, under half of the loss comes from unresolved V genes, and the rest has no known cause. The V and J calls and the clone size are those of that table, but D and trimming were determined from the DNA. The sample table shows hundreds of thousands of clones, and approximately 78% are seen once. Under 15% of the sample is in the top ten clones.

The junction carries 17 bases between V and J, which are trimmed by 0 bases and 4 bases respectively. The germline V gene sets CDR1 to SGDLS and CDR2 to YYNGEE. Inclusive of the bounding cysteine and phenylalanine, the CDR3 is 17 residues long. The DNA shown is the 51-base CDR3, in frame from base 1. Note on this clone: The target of this receptor is not known. One base away there is no much larger clone; base qualities are not given.

The rearrangement combines TRBV9 with TRBJ2-1; D gene: possibly TRBD1, on 6 matching bases. The clonotype originates from an older woman with active or convalescent COVID-19. Sequencing was done on a sample of peripheral blood. The CDR3: CASSVAADRNLYNEQFF. The nucleotide sequence reads TGTGCCAGCAGCGTAGCGGCCGACAGGAACCTTTACAATGAGCAGTTCTTC. Extended through the reference TRBV9 and TRBJ2-1 proteins, this CDR3 yields the full variable domain: DSGVTQTPKHLITATGQRVTLRCSPRSGDLSVYWYQQSLDQGLQFLIQYYNGEERAKGNILERFSAQQFPDLHSELNLSSLELGDSALYFCASSVAADRNLYNEQFFGPGTRLTVL.